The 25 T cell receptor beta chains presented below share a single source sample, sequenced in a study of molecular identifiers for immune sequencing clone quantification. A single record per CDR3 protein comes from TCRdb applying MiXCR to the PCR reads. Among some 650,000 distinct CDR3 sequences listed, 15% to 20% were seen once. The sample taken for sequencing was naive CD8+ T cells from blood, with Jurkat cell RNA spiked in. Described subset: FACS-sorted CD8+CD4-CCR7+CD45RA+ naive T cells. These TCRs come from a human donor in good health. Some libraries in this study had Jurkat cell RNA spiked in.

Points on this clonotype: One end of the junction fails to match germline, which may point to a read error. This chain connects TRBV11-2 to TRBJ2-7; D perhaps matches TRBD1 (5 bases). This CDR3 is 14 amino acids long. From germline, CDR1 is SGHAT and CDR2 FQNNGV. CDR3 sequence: CASSFPDKSYVQYF. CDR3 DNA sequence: TGTGCCAGCAGCTTCCCGGACAAATCCTACGTGCAGTACTTC.

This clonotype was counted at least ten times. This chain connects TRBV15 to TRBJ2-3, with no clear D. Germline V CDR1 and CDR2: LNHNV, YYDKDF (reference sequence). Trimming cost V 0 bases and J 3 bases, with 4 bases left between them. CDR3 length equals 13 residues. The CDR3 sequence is CATSRDLTDTQYF. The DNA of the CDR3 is TGTGCCACCAGCAGAGATTTGACAGATACGCAGTATTTT.

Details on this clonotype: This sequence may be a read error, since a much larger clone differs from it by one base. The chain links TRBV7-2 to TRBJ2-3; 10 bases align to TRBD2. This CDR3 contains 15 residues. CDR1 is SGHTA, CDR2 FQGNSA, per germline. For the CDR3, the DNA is TGTGCCAGCAGCTCACTAGCGGGGATCACAGATGCGCAGTATTTT. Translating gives CASSSLAGITDAQYF.

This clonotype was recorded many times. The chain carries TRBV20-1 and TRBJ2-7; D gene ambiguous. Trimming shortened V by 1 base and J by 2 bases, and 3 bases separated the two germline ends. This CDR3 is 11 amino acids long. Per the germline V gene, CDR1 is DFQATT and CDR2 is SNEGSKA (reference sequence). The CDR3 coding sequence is TGCAGTGCTAGAGTCACCTACGAGCAGTACTTC. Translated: CSARVTYEQYF.

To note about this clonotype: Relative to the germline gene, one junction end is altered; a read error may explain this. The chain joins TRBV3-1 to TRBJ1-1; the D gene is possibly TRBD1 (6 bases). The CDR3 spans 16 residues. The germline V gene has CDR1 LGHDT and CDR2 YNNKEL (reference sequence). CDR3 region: CVSSQERGSRDTEAFF. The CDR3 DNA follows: TGTGTCAGCAGCCAAGAAAGGGGGTCCAGGGACACTGAAGCTTTCTTT.

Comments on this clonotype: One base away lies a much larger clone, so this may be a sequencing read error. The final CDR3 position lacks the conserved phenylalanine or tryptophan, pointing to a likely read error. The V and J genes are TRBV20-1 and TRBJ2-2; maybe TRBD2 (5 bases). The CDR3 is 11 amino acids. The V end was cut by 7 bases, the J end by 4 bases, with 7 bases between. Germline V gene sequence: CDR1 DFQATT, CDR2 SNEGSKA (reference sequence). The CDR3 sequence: CSVRGTGELFS. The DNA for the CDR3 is TGCAGTGTACGGGGCACCGGGGAGCTGTTTTCT.

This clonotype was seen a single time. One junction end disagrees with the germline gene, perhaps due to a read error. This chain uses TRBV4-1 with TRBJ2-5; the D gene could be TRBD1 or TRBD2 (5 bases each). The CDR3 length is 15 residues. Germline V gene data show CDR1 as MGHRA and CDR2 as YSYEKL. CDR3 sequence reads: CASSARIGAAETQHF. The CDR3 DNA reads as TGCGCCAGCAGCGCACGGATCGGGGCGGCGGAGACCCAGCACTTC.

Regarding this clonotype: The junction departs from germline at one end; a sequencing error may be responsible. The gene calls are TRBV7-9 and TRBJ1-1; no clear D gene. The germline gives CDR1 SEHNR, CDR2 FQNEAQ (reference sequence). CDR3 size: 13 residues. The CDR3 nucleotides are TGTGCCAGCAGCTTGTTTTTAGGCACTGAGGCTTTCTTT. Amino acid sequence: CASSLFLGTEAFF.

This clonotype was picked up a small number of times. CDR3 coding DNA: TGTGCACACAGTTTGGGACCCGGGACAGGGGTTTTGAGGACAGATACGCAGTATTTT. Protein sequence: CAHSLGPGTGVLRTDTQYF. The chain recombines TRBV6-2 or TRBV6-3 with TRBJ2-3; 10 nucleotides line up with TRBD1. Germline assignment: CDR1 MNHEY and CDR2 SVGEGT. The CDR3 is 19 amino acids.

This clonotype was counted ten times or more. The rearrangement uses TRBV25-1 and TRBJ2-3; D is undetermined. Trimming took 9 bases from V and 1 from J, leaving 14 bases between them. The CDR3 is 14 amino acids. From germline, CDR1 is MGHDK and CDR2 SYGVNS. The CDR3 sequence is CASSGPAGTDTQYF. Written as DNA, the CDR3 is TGTGCCAGTTCCGGGCCTGCGGGCACAGATACGCAGTATTTT. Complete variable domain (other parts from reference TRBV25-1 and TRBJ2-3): EADIYQTPRYLVIGTGKKITLECSQTMGHDKMYWYQQDPGMELHLIHYSYGVNSTEKGDLSSESTVSRIRTEHFPLTLESARPSHTSQYLCASSGPAGTDTQYFGPGTRLTVL.

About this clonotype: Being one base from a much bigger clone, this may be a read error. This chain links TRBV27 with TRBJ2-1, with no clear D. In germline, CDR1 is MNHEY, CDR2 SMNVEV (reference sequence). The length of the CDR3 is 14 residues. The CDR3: CASSRAVVYNEQSF. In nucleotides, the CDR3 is TGTGCCAGCAGCAGAGCCGTGGTCTACAATGAGCAGTCCTTC.

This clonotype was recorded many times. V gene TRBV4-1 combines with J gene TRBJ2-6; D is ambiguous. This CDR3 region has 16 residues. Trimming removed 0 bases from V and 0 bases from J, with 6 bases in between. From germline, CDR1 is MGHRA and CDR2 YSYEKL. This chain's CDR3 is CASSQEGSSGANVLTF. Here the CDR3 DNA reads TGCGCCAGCAGCCAAGAAGGTAGCTCTGGGGCCAACGTCCTGACTTTC.

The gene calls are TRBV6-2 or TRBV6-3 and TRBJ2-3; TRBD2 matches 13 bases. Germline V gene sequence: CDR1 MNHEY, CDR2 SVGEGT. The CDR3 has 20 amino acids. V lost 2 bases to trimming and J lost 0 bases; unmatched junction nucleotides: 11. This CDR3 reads CASSYDAGTSGDPSTDTQYF. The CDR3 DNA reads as TGTGCCAGCAGTTACGACGCTGGGACTAGCGGGGACCCTAGCACAGATACGCAGTATTTT.

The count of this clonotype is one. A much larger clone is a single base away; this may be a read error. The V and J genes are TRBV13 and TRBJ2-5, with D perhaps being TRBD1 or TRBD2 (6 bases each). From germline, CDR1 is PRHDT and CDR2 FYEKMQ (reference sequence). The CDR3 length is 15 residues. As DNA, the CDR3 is TGTGCCAGCAGCTTAGGATTGGGGGGCCAAGCGACCCAGTACTTC. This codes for CASSLGLGGQATQYF. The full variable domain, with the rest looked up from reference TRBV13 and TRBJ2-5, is AAGVIQSPRHLIKEKRETATLKCYPIPRHDTVYWYQQGPGQDPQFLISFYEKMQSDKGSIPDRFSAQQFSDYHSELNMSSLELGDSALYFCASSLGLGGQATQYFGPGTRLLVL.

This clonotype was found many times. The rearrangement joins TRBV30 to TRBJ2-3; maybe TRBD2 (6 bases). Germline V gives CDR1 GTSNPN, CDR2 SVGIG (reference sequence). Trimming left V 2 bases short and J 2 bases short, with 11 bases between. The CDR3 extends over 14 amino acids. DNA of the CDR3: TGTGCCTGGAGTCTTAGCGGATTCACAGATACGCAGTATTTT. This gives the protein CAWSLSGFTDTQYF.

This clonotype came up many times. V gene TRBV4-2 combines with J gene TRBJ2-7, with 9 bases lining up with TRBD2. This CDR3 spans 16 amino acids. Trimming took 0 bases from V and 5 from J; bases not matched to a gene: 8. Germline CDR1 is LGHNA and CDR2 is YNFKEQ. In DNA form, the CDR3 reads TGTGCCAGCAGCCAAGATTCGGCGGGAGGGGGCAACGAGCAGTACTTC. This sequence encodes CASSQDSAGGGNEQYF.

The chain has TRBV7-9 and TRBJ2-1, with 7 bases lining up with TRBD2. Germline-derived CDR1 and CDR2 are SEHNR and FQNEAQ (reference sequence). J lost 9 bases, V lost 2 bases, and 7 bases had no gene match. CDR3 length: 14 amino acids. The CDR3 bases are TGTGCCAGCAGCTTATTTGCGGGAGCGGGTGAGCAGTTCTTC. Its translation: CASSLFAGAGEQFF.

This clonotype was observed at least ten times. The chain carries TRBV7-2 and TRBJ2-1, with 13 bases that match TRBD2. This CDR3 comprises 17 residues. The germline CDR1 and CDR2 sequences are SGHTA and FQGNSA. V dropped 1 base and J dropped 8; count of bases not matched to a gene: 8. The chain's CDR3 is CASSLGTSGSWGDEQFF. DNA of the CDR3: TGTGCCAGCAGCTTAGGGACTAGCGGGAGTTGGGGGGATGAGCAGTTCTTC.

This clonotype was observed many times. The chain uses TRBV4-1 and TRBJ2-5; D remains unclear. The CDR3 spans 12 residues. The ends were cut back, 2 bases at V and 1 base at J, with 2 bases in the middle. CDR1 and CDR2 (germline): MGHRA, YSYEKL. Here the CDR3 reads CASSQFQETQYF. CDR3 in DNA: TGCGCCAGCAGCCAATTCCAAGAGACCCAGTACTTC.

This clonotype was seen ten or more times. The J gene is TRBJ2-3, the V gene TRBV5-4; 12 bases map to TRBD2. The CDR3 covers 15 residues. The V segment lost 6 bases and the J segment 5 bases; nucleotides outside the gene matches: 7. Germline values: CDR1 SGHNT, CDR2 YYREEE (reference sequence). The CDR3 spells CASISSGGAIDTQYF. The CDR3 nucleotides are TGTGCCAGCATTTCTAGCGGGGGGGCGATAGATACGCAGTATTTT.

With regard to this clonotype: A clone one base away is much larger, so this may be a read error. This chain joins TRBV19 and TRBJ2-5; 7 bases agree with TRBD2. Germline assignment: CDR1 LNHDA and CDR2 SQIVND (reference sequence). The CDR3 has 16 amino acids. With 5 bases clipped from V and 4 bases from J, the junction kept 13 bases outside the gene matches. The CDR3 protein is CASSGTGGRVGETQYF. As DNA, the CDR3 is TGTGCCAGTAGTGGGACTGGCGGGAGAGTCGGAGAGACCCAGTACTTC. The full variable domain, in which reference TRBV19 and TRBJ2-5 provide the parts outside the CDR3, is DGGITQSPKYLFRKEGQNVTLSCEQNLNHDAMYWYRQDPGQGLRLIYYSQIVNDFQKGDIAEGYSVSREKKESFPLTVTSAQKNPTAFYLCASSGTGGRVGETQYFGPGTRLLVL.

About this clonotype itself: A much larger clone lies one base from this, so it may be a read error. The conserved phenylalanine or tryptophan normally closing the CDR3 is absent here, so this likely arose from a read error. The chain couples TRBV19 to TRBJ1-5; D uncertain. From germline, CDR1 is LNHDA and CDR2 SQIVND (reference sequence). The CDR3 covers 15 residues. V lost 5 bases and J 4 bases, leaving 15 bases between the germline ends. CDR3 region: CASSPTPGRNQPQHS. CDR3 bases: TGTGCCAGTAGTCCAACCCCTGGCAGGAATCAGCCCCAGCATTCT.

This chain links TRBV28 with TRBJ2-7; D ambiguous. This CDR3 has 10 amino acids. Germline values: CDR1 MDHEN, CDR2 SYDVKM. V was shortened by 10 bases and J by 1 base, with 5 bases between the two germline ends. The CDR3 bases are TGTGCCACCCCGTCCTACGAGCAGTACTTC. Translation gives CATPSYEQYF. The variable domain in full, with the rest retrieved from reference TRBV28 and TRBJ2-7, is DVKVTQSSRYLVKRTGEKVFLECVQDMDHENMFWYRQDPGLGLRLIYFSYDVKMKEKGDIPEGYSVSREKKERFSLILESASTNQTSMYLCATPSYEQYFGPGTRLTVT.

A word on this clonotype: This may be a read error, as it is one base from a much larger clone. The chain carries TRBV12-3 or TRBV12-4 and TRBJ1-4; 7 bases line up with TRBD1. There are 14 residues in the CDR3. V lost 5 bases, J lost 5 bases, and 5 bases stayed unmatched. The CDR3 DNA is TGTGCCAGCAGTCCCCGGGACAGCAATGAAAAACTGTTTTTT. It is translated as CASSPRDSNEKLFF.

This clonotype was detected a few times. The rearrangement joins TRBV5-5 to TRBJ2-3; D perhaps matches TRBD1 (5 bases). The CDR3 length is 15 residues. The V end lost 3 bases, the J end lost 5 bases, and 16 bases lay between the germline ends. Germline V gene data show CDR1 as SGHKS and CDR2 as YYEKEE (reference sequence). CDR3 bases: TGTGCCAGCAGCTCATATGGTAGGGGTCAAGATACGCAGTATTTT. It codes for CASSSYGRGQDTQYF.